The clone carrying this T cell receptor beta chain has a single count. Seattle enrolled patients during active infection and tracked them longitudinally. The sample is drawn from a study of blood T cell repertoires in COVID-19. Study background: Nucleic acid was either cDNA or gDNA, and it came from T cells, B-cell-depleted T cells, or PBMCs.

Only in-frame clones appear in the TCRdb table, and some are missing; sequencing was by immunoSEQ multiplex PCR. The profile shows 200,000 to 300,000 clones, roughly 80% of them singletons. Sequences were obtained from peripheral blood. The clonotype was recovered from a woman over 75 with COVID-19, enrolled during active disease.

The CDR3 nucleotides read TGTGCCAGCACTAGGGACAGGGTAAGCAATCAGCCCCAGCATTTT. Amino acid sequence: CASTRDRVSNQPQHF. V and J are TRBV6-5 and TRBJ1-5; 9 bases line up with TRBD1. The CDR3 spans 15 residues. Germline CDR1 MNHEY, CDR2 SVGAGI. The trim removed 7 bases at V and 1 base at J, leaving 5 bases unmatched.